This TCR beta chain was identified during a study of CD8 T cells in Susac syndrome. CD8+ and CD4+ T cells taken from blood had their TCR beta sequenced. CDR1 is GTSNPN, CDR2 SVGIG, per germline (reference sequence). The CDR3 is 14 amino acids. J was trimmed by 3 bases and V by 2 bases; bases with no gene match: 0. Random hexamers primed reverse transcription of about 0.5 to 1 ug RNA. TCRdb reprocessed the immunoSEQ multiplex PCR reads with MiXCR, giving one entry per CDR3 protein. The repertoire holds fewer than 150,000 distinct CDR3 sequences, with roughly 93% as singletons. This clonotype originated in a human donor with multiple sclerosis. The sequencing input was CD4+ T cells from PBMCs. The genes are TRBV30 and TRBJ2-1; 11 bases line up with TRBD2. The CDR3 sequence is CAWSTSGGYNEQFF. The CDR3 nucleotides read TGTGCCTGGAGTACTAGCGGGGGCTACAATGAGCAGTTCTTC.